The rows below give T cell receptor beta chains drawn from one sample of a study of blood T cell repertoires in COVID-19. Assay used: immunoSEQ multiplex PCR; TCRdb lists only in-frame clones, some missing. In the table there are just under 350,000 clones, 85% to 90% of which are singletons. Input material: peripheral blood. The source of these receptors is a woman between 65 and 79 years old with COVID-19, enrolled during active disease. Both conserved end residues are part of each CDR3. D genes are given only for firm matches. Clone size is stated in some rows and not others, as once, few, many or a class when expanded.

cdr3_aa cdr3_nt j_call v_call d_call clone_size
CASSLLAGMSTDTQYF TGTGCCAGCAGCTTACTAGCGGGGATGAGCACAGATACGCAGTATTTT TRBJ2-3 TRBV5-4 TRBD2 once
CASSFPSGVAEAFF TGTGCCAGCAGCTTCCCATCGGGGGTGGCTGAAGCTTTCTTT TRBJ1-1 TRBV7-9 . .
CASSPDRGYGNTIYF TGCGCCAGCAGCCCGGACAGGGGATACGGAAACACCATATATTTT TRBJ1-3 TRBV4-3 TRBD1 .
CASSSLQGSNQPQHF TGTGCCAGCAGTTCGCTTCAGGGAAGCAATCAGCCCCAGCATTTT TRBJ1-5 TRBV6-5 . .
CASSSPPRAGLGSNEQFF TGTGCCAGCAGCTCCCCCCCCCGCGCGGGACTAGGTAGCAATGAGCAGTTCTTC TRBJ2-1 TRBV5-4 TRBD2 .
CASSFGGAGAFQETQYF TGTGCCAGCAGCTTTGGAGGGGCGGGGGCCTTCCAAGAGACCCAGTACTTC TRBJ2-5 TRBV7-3 . .
CASSQGRPNYGYTF TGTGCCAGCAGCCAGGGCAGGCCCAACTATGGCTACACCTTC TRBJ1-2 TRBV3-1/TRBV3-2 . .
CASSLGVRQFF TGTGCCAGCAGTTTAGGAGTTAGGCAGTTCTTC TRBJ2-1 TRBV5-4 . .
CASSYSGGVGEKLFF TGTGCCAGCAGTTACTCGGGAGGGGTTGGCGAAAAACTGTTTTTT TRBJ1-4 TRBV6-6 . once
CASSLAGQVTDTQYF TGTGCCAGCAGCTTAGCGGGACAGGTCACAGATACGCAGTATTTT TRBJ2-3 TRBV7-9 TRBD1 .
CASSYGEPGGTIYF TGTGCCAGCAGTTACGGGGAGCCGGGGGGCACCATATATTTT TRBJ1-3 TRBV6-5 . .
CATSTHPILWQANYGYTF TGTGCCACCAGCACACACCCCATATTGTGGCAAGCTAACTATGGCTACACCTTC TRBJ1-2 TRBV15 . .
CATSDPGTSGESSYNEQFF TGTGCCACCAGTGATCCTGGGACTAGCGGGGAGAGCTCCTACAATGAGCAGTTCTTC TRBJ2-1 TRBV24-1 TRBD2 .
CATSTGGGNYGYTF TGTGCCACCAGCACGGGGGGAGGGAACTATGGCTACACCTTC TRBJ1-2 TRBV15 . .
CASRPGTRAEELFF TGTGCCAGCCGTCCCGGGACTAGAGCGGAGGAGCTGTTTTTT TRBJ2-2 TRBV19 TRBD2 .
CACLRGAGELFF TGTGCCTGCCTCCGGGGGGCCGGGGAGCTGTTTTTT TRBJ2-2 TRBV30 TRBD2 .
CASSTIDRGGPLHF TGTGCCAGTAGTACCATCGACAGGGGAGGACCCCTCCACTTT TRBJ1-6 TRBV19 TRBD1 .